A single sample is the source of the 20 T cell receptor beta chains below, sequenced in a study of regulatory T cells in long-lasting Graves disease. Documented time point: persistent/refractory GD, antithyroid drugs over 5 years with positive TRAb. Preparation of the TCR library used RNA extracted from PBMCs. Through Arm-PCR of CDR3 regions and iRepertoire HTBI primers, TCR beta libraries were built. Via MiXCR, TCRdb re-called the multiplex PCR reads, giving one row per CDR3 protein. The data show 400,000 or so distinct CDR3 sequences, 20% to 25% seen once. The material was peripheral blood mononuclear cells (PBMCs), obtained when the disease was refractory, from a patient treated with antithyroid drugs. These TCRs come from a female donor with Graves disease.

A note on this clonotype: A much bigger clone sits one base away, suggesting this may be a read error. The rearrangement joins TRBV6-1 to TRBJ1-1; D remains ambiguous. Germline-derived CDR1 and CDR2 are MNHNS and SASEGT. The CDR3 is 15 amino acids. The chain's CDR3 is CASSTRTSMNIEAFF. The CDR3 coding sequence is TGTGCCAGCAGTACCCGGACCTCAATGAACATTGAAGCTTTCTTT.

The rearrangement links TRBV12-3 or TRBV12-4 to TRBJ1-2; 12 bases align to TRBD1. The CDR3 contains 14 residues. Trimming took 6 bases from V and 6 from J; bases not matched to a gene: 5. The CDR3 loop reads CASRGTGGADGYTF. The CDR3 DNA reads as TGTGCCAGCAGAGGGACAGGGGGCGCAGATGGCTACACCTTC.

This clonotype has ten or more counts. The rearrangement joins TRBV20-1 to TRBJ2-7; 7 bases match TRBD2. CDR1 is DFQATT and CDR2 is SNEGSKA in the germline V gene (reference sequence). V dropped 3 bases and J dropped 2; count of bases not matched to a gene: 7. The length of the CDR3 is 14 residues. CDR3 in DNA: TGCAGTGCTAGGTGGCGGGAGAGACCCTACGAGCAGTACTTC. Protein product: CSARWRERPYEQYF.

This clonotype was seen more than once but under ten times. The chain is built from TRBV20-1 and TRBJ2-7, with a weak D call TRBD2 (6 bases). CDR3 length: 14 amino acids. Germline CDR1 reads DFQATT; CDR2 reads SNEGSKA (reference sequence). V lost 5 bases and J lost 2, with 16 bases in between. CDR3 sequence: CSASIGSPPYEQYF. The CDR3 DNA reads TGCAGTGCTTCCATCGGGAGCCCCCCCTACGAGCAGTACTTC.

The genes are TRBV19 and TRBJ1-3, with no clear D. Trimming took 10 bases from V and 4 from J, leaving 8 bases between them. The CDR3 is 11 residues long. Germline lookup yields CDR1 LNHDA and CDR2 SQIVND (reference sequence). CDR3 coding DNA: TGTGCCACCTCGCTCGGAAACACCATATATTTT. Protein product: CATSLGNTIYF.

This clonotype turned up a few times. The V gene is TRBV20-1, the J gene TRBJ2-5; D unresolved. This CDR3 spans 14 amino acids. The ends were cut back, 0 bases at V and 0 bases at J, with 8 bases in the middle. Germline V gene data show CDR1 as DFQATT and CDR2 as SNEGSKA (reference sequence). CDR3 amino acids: CSARDSRNQETQYF. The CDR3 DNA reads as TGCAGTGCTAGAGATAGCCGAAACCAAGAGACCCAGTACTTC.

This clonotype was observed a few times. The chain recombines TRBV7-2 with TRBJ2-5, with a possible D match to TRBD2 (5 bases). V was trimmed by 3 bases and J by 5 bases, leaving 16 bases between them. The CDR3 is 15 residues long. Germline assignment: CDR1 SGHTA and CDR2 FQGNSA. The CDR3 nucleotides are TGTGCCAGCAGCTTGGATCCCACTAGGGTGGAGACCCAGTACTTC. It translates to CASSLDPTRVETQYF.

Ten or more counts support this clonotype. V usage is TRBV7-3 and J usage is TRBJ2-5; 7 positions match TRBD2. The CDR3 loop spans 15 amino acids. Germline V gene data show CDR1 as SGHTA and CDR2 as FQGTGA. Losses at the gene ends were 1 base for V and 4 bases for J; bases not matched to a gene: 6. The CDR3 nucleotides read TGTGCCAGCAGCTTAAGTGGGAGGGTCTCAGAGACCCAGTACTTC. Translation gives CASSLSGRVSETQYF. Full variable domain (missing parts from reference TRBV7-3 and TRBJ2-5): GAGVSQTPSNKVTEKGKYVELRCDPISGHTALYWYRQSLGQGPEFLIYFQGTGAADDSGLPNDRFFAVRPEGSVSTLKIQRTERGDSAVYLCASSLSGRVSETQYFGPGTRLLVL.

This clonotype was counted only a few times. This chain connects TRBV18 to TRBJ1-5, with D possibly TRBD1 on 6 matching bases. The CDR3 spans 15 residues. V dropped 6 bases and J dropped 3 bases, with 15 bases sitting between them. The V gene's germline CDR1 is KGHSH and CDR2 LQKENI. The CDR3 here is CASSPRAGANQPQHF. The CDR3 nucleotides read TGTGCCAGCTCTCCCAGGGCAGGGGCCAATCAGCCCCAGCATTTT.

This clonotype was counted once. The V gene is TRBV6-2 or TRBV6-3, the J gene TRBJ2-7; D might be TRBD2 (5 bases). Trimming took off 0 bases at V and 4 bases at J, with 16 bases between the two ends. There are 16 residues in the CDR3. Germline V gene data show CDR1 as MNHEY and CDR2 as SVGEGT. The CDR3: CASSYSWWESWYEQYF. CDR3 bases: TGTGCCAGCAGTTACTCATGGTGGGAGTCTTGGTACGAGCAGTACTTC.

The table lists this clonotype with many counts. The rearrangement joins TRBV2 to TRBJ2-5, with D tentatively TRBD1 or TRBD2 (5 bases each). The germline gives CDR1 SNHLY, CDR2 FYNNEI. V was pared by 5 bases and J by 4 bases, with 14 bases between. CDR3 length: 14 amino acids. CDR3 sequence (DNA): TGTGCCAGCAGTCTGGGGGAGTCTCGAGAGACCCAGTACTTC. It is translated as CASSLGESRETQYF. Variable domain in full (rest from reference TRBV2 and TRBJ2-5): EPEVTQTPSHQVTQMGQEVILRCVPISNHLYFYWYRQILGQKVEFLVSFYNNEISEKSEIFDDQFSVERPDGSNFTLKIRSTKLEDSAMYFCASSLGESRETQYFGPGTRLLVL.

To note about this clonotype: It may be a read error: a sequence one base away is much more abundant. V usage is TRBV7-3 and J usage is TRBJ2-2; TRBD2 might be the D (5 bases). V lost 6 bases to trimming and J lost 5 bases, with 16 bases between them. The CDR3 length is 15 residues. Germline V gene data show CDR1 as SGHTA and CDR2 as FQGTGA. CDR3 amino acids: CASSFPAGSTGELFF. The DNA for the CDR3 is TGTGCCAGCAGTTTCCCGGCGGGTTCGACCGGGGAGCTGTTTTTT.

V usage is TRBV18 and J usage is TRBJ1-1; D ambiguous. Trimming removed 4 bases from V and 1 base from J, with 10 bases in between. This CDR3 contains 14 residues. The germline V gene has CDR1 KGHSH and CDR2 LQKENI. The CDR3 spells CASSQLKQNTEAFF. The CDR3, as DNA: TGTGCCAGCTCACAGCTGAAGCAGAACACTGAAGCTTTCTTT.

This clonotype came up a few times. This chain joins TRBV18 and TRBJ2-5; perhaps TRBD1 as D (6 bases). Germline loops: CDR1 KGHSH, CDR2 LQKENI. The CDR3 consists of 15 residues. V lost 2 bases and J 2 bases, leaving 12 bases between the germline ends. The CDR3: CASSPKTGSQETQYF. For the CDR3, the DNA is TGTGCCAGCTCACCAAAGACAGGCTCTCAAGAGACCCAGTACTTC.

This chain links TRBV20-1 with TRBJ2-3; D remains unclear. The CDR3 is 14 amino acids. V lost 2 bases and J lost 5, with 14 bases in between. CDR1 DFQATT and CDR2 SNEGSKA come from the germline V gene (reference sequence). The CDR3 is CSARQPLNLDTQYF. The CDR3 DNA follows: TGCAGTGCTAGACAACCTCTTAATTTAGATACGCAGTATTTT.

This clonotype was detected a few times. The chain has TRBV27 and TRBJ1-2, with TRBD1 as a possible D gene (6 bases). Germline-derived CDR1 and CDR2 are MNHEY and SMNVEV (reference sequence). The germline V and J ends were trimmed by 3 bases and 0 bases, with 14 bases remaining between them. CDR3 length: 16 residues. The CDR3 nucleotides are TGTGCCAGCAGTTTTGTTGGGGACATAGCTAACTATGGCTACACCTTC. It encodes CASSFVGDIANYGYTF.

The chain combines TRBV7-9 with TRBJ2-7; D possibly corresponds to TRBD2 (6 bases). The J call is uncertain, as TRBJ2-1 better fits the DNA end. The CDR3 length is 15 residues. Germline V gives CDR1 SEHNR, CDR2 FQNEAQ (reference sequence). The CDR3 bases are TGTGCCAGCAGCCGGAGGGTCTCATCCTACAATGAGCAGTTCTTC. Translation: CASSRRVSSYNEQFF.

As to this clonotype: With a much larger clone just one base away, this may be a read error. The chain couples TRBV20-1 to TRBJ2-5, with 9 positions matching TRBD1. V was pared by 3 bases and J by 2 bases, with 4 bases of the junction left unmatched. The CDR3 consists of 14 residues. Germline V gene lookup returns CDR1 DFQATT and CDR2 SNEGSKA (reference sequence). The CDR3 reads CSARRGTGQETQYF. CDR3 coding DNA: TGCAGTGCTAGGCGCGGGACAGGGCAAGAGACCCAGTACTTC.

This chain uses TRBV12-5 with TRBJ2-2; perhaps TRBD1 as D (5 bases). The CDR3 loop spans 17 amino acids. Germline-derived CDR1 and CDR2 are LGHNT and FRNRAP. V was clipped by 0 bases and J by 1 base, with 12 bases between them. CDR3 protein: CASGLVVGQGNTGELFF. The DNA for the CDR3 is TGTGCTAGTGGTTTGGTAGTTGGGCAGGGGAACACCGGGGAGCTGTTTTTT.

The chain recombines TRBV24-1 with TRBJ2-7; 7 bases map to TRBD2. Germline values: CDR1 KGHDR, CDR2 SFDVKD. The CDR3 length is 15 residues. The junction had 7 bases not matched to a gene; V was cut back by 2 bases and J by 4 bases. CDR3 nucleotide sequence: TGTGCCACCAGTGATTCCAGAGGGGAGGGGTACGAGCAGTACTTC. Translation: CATSDSRGEGYEQYF.